Shown below are 20 T cell receptor beta chains from a single sample sequenced in a study of blood T cell repertoires in COVID-19. Assay: immunoSEQ multiplex PCR; the TCRdb copy retains only in-frame clones and omits some. The table has around 400,000 clones, 75% to 90% seen once. The sequenced sample consisted of PBMCs or T cells enriched from blood (not recorded which). The receptors here all came from a woman between 50 and 59 years old who had recovered from COVID-19.

The V gene is TRBV7-8, the J gene TRBJ1-2; no definite D call. V lost 2 bases and J lost 4, with 11 bases in between. Germline V lookup: CDR1 SGHVS, CDR2 FQNEAQ. The length of the CDR3 is 14 residues. The CDR3 bases are TGTGCCAGCAGCTTATCCCCAGGATCCTATGGCTACACCTTC. Residues: CASSLSPGSYGYTF.

The gene calls are TRBV19 and TRBJ1-5, with TRBD1 matching over 9 bases. The CDR3 is 16 amino acids. Trimming removed 4 bases from V and 4 bases from J; junction bases left unmatched: 8. Germline lookup yields CDR1 LNHDA and CDR2 SQIVND (reference sequence). This CDR3 is CASSRTGTGNNQPQHF. The CDR3 DNA reads TGTGCCAGTAGTAGAACCGGGACAGGGAATAATCAGCCCCAGCATTTT.

This chain links TRBV3-1 (or the pseudogene TRBV3-2) with TRBJ2-3; the D is unclear. With 0 bases removed from V and 2 bases from J, the gap between germline ends came to 9 bases. Germline CDR1 LGHDT, CDR2 YNNKEL (reference sequence). The CDR3 runs 15 residues. CDR3 region: CASSQDGAITDTQYF. DNA for the CDR3: TGTGCCAGCAGCCAAGATGGAGCTATCACAGATACGCAGTATTTT.

The chain uses TRBV6-2 or TRBV6-3 and TRBJ2-5; D is undetermined. CDR1 is MNHEY and CDR2 is SVGEGT in the germline V gene. V was pared by 6 bases and J by 0 bases, with 17 bases between. The CDR3 has 16 amino acids. CDR3 in amino acids: CASSTNTFGYQETQYF. CDR3 nucleotides: TGTGCCAGCAGCACAAATACTTTCGGGTACCAAGAGACCCAGTACTTC.

The V gene is TRBV4-3, the J gene TRBJ1-2, with 8 bases that match TRBD1. In germline, CDR1 is LGHNA, CDR2 YSLEER. Trimming cost V 0 bases and J 4 bases; bases outside gene matches: 10. The CDR3 runs 17 residues. The DNA of the CDR3 is TGCGCCAGCAGCCAAGACCAGGGGGCCTCAATCATCTATGGCTACACCTTC. This sequence encodes CASSQDQGASIIYGYTF.

This chain uses TRBV27 with TRBJ2-7; 8 bases are a match to TRBD1. The CDR3 has 15 amino acids. Per germline, CDR1 MNHEY and CDR2 SMNVEV (reference sequence). The V and J ends lost 2 bases and 3 bases, in that order; junction bases with no gene match: 6. The CDR3 nucleotides read TGTGCCAGCAGTTTAGTGACAGGGGACCTCTACGAGCAGTACTTC. Residues: CASSLVTGDLYEQYF.

The chain recombines TRBV6-5 with TRBJ2-1; perhaps TRBD1 as D (6 bases). There are 15 residues in the CDR3. Germline CDR1 MNHEY, CDR2 SVGAGI. Trimming stripped 2 bases from V and 7 bases from J, with 15 bases between. The CDR3 here is CASSYLTGRTNEQFF. DNA for the CDR3: TGTGCCAGCAGTTACCTGACAGGCCGAACAAATGAGCAGTTCTTC.

This chain uses TRBV6-2 or TRBV6-3 with TRBJ1-3; tentatively, D is TRBD1 (6 bases). Germline-derived CDR1 and CDR2 are MNHEY and SVGEGT. V lost 4 bases and J lost 3, with 16 bases in between. This CDR3 spans 16 amino acids. CDR3 nucleotide sequence: TGTGCCAGCAGTTTGGTGGGGGCGAAGGTTGGAAACACCATATATTTT. Encoded protein: CASSLVGAKVGNTIYF.

The J gene is TRBJ1-2, the V gene TRBV9; TRBD1 matches 7 bases. V gave up 4 bases and J gave up 6 bases; unmatched junction bases: 15. The CDR3 is 16 amino acids. Germline V gene data show CDR1 as SGDLS and CDR2 as YYNGEE. CDR3 DNA: TGTGCCAGCAGCCCCTCATTCCAAGGGACAGCCGATGGCTACACCTTC. It translates to CASSPSFQGTADGYTF.

The chain is built from TRBV5-1 and TRBJ2-7; 12 positions agree with TRBD1. Trimming cost V 4 bases and J 7 bases; bases outside gene matches: 9. The germline gives CDR1 SGHRS, CDR2 YFSETQ. The CDR3 covers 15 residues. In DNA, the CDR3 is TGCGCCAGCAGCGTTGGTGGGACAGGGGGCGGAGAGCAGTACTTC. As protein: CASSVGGTGGGEQYF.

The chain has TRBV5-6 and TRBJ2-5; 9 bases agree with TRBD2. V gave up 4 bases and J gave up 5 bases; unmatched junction bases: 6. Germline CDR1 is SGHDT and CDR2 is YYEEEE. The CDR3 is 14 residues long. CDR3 residues: CASSLGLASETQYF. The CDR3 bases are TGTGCCAGCAGCCTTGGACTAGCGTCGGAGACCCAGTACTTC.

This CDR3 reads CASSLIPGGKTGELFF. Here the CDR3 DNA reads TGCGCCAGCAGCCTGATTCCCGGCGGGAAGACCGGGGAGCTGTTTTTT. The rearrangement uses TRBV5-1 and TRBJ2-2; maybe TRBD2 (6 bases). Trimming removed 4 bases from V and 5 bases from J, with 18 bases in between. This CDR3 is built from 16 residues. Germline CDR1 SGHRS, CDR2 YFSETQ.

This clone was seen only once. The chain's CDR3 is CATDRGGEKLFF. CDR3 DNA: TGTGCCACCGACAGGGGCGGTGAAAAACTGTTTTTT. The chain is built from TRBV6-5 and TRBJ1-4; TRBD1 matches 8 bases. Trimming removed 10 bases from V and 7 bases from J; junction bases left unmatched: 5. This CDR3 is 12 amino acids long. CDR1 and CDR2 from the germline V gene are MNHEY and SVGAGI.

For the CDR3, the DNA is TGCGCCAGCAGCCAATCGCTGGGGCTGGGCAATCAGCCCCAGCATTTT. Amino acids: CASSQSLGLGNQPQHF. The rearrangement links TRBV4-3 to TRBJ1-5, with TRBD1 as a possible D gene (5 bases). Per the germline V gene, CDR1 is LGHNA and CDR2 is YSLEER. Trimming took 2 bases from V and 2 from J, leaving 13 bases between them. The CDR3 consists of 16 residues.

V is TRBV28 and J is TRBJ1-2, with unresolved D. The CDR3 totals 12 residues. Germline V CDR1 and CDR2: MDHEN, SYDVKM. V lost 7 bases, J lost 8 bases, and 14 bases lay in between. The CDR3 is CASKVAGAGYTF. The CDR3, as DNA: TGTGCCAGCAAAGTGGCAGGTGCCGGCTACACCTTC.

The J gene is TRBJ1-1, the V gene TRBV2, with unresolved D. The CDR3 runs 13 residues. CDR1 is SNHLY and CDR2 is FYNNEI in the germline V gene. The germline V and J ends were trimmed by 6 bases and 1 base, with 9 bases remaining between them. CDR3 loop: CASRGQENTEAFF. Written as DNA, the CDR3 is TGTGCCAGCAGAGGTCAGGAGAACACTGAAGCTTTCTTT.

The V call is TRBV19, the J call TRBJ1-4; D ambiguous. The CDR3 covers 15 residues. Germline CDR1 and CDR2: LNHDA and SQIVND (reference sequence). Trimming shortened V by 1 base and J by 8 bases, and 14 bases separated the two germline ends. The CDR3, as DNA: TGTGCCAGTAGTATAGGGTTGGGAGTTGGAGAAAAACTGTTTTTT. Residues: CASSIGLGVGEKLFF.

This rearrangement joins TRBV27 to TRBJ2-2; unclear D gene. V was cut by 5 bases and J by 1 base, with 5 bases left in between. The CDR3 is 13 residues long. Germline CDR1 and CDR2: MNHEY and SMNVEV (reference sequence). The CDR3 DNA is TGTGCCAGCAGTACCAGGAACACCGGGGAGCTGTTTTTT. It specifies CASSTRNTGELFF.

V usage is TRBV7-9 and J usage is TRBJ2-1; 7 bases fit TRBD2. Germline CDR1 SEHNR, CDR2 FQNEAQ (reference sequence). Losses at the gene ends were 11 bases for V and 3 bases for J; bases not matched to a gene: 10. There are 14 residues in the CDR3. The DNA for the CDR3 is TGTGCCCTAGCGGAAACCGGGAACTACAATGAGCAGTTCTTC. This codes for CALAETGNYNEQFF. The full variable domain, rest sourced from reference TRBV7-9 and TRBJ2-1, is DTGVSQNPRHKITKRGQNVTFRCDPISEHNRLYWYRQTLGQGPEFLTYFQNEAQLEKSRLLSDRFSAERPKGSFSTLEIQRTEQGDSAMYLCALAETGNYNEQFFGPGTRLTVL.

J is TRBJ2-2 and V is TRBV9, with a possible D match to TRBD1 (5 bases). CDR1 SGDLS and CDR2 YYNGEE come from the germline V gene. The CDR3 is 15 amino acids. The V gene lost 4 bases and the J gene lost 7 bases, with 17 bases spanning the gap. CDR3 in DNA: TGTGCCAGCAGCCCGGCAGGCCAGGGAATCGGGGAGCTGTTTTTT. Translation gives CASSPAGQGIGELFF.